Shown below are 24 T cell receptor beta chains from a single sample sequenced in a study of blood T cell repertoires in COVID-19. TCRdb's table, derived via immunoSEQ multiplex PCR, lists solely in-frame clones and lacks some. Of around 300,000 clones in the sample, roughly 89% were seen once. Sequenced input: peripheral blood. These receptors were obtained from a woman aged 40 to 49 with COVID-19, enrolled during active disease.

This chain links TRBV4-3 with TRBJ2-1; 10 bases agree with TRBD1. Unmatched junction bases numbered 4, after V lost 4 bases and J lost 4 bases. The CDR3 runs to 15 residues. Germline loops: CDR1 LGHNA, CDR2 YSLEER. The CDR3 here is CASSPRTGGYNEQFF. The CDR3 bases are TGCGCCAGCAGCCCCCGGACAGGGGGATACAATGAGCAGTTCTTC.

V usage is TRBV30 and J usage is TRBJ1-1; 8 nucleotides line up with TRBD1. The CDR3 has 15 residues. V shed 0 bases and J 4 bases; nucleotides not matched to a gene: 7. Looked up from germline, CDR1 is GTSNPN and CDR2 is SVGIG (reference sequence). This chain's CDR3 is CAWSVGTGSPTEAFF. For the CDR3, the DNA is TGTGCCTGGAGTGTGGGGACAGGTTCACCCACTGAAGCTTTCTTT.

The chain couples TRBV28 to TRBJ1-4; the D is unclear. V dropped 4 bases and J dropped 5 bases, with 14 bases sitting between them. This CDR3 has 15 amino acids. Germline V gene sequence: CDR1 MDHEN, CDR2 SYDVKM. In nucleotides, the CDR3 is TGTGCCAGCAGTTCTCCGGGGATTGTAAATGAAAAACTGTTTTTT. Its protein is CASSSPGIVNEKLFF.

CDR3 bases: TGTGCCAGCGGGTGGGGCCGGGAAAAACTGTTTTTT. Its translation: CASGWGREKLFF. This chain links TRBV7-9 with TRBJ1-4; possible D gene TRBD1, 5 bases. The V gene's germline CDR1 is SEHNR and CDR2 FQNEAQ (reference sequence). This CDR3 comprises 12 residues. Trimming shortened V by 8 bases and J by 8 bases, and 12 bases separated the two germline ends.

The gene calls are TRBV12-3 or TRBV12-4 and TRBJ1-2; D is undetermined. Deletions cut 8 bases from V and 2 bases from J, with 9 bases between. This CDR3 has 12 residues. CDR3 loop: CASSGLNYGYTF. In nucleotides, the CDR3 is TGTGCCAGCTCTGGACTCAACTATGGCTACACCTTC.

This sequence joins TRBV6-2 or TRBV6-3 and TRBJ2-7; 9 nucleotides match TRBD1. This CDR3 has 16 amino acids. The germline V gene has CDR1 MNHEY and CDR2 SVGEGT. V lost 2 bases to trimming and J lost 3 bases; unmatched junction nucleotides: 8. This CDR3 is CASSYRPGTGIYEQYF. The CDR3 coding sequence is TGTGCCAGCAGTTACCGTCCAGGGACAGGGATCTACGAGCAGTACTTC.

V usage is TRBV5-1 and J usage is TRBJ1-1; D is perhaps TRBD1 (5 bases). The germline V and J ends were trimmed by 6 bases and 1 base, with 10 bases remaining between them. Germline values: CDR1 SGHRS, CDR2 YFSETQ. The CDR3 consists of 13 residues. In DNA, the CDR3 is TGCGCCAGCACGGATCAGGGGAACACTGAAGCTTTCTTT. This sequence encodes CASTDQGNTEAFF.

The rearrangement joins TRBV9 to TRBJ1-2, with 7 bases aligning to TRBD1. The V gene's germline CDR1 is SGDLS and CDR2 YYNGEE. V dropped 4 bases and J dropped 3; count of bases not matched to a gene: 9. The CDR3 covers 15 residues. The CDR3 here is CASSPRQGTYYGYTF. The CDR3 DNA follows: TGTGCCAGCAGCCCCCGACAGGGAACCTACTATGGCTACACCTTC.

The genes are TRBV27 and TRBJ1-5, with D perhaps matching TRBD1 (5 bases). The CDR3 is made up of 12 amino acids. Germline V CDR1 and CDR2: MNHEY, SMNVEV (reference sequence). Deletions cut 8 bases from V and 0 bases from J, with 5 bases between. The CDR3 DNA follows: TGTGCCAGCGACAGTAGCAATCAGCCCCAGCATTTT. Protein sequence: CASDSSNQPQHF.

Worth noting for this clone: At the DNA level, this CDR3 is encoded by other sequences in the same sample as well. This chain joins TRBV7-9 and TRBJ1-5, with D tentatively TRBD1 (5 bases). The germline gives CDR1 SEHNR, CDR2 FQNEAQ (reference sequence). Trimming removed 3 bases from V and 3 bases from J, with 12 bases in between. CDR3 length: 15 amino acids. The CDR3 is CASSFQGGPNQPQHF. As DNA, the CDR3 is TGTGCCAGCAGCTTCCAGGGAGGGCCCAATCAGCCCCAGCATTTT.

This chain uses TRBV27 with TRBJ2-1, with D possibly matching TRBD2 (6 bases). The V end was cut by 7 bases, the J end by 9 bases, with 22 bases between. The CDR3 contains 15 residues. Germline assignment: CDR1 MNHEY and CDR2 SMNVEV (reference sequence). The CDR3 protein is CASTLSRLVAGEQFF. The CDR3 nucleotides read TGTGCCAGCACCCTTTCGAGACTAGTCGCGGGTGAGCAGTTCTTC.

V usage is TRBV28 and J usage is TRBJ2-3; TRBD2 aligns across 10 bases. Per the germline V gene, CDR1 is MDHEN and CDR2 is SYDVKM. The CDR3 is made up of 16 amino acids. The J segment lost 2 bases and the V segment lost 5 bases, leaving 7 bases of the junction unmatched. This chain's CDR3 is CASSLVLAGFTDTQYF. CDR3 nucleotides: TGTGCCAGCAGTCTAGTACTAGCGGGATTCACAGATACGCAGTATTTT.

This clone was seen once. The chain carries TRBV5-4 and TRBJ2-3, with D possibly being TRBD2 (6 bases). V lost 6 bases and J lost 0, with 11 bases in between. The CDR3 sequence is 14 residues long. CDR1 SGHNT and CDR2 YYREEE come from the germline V gene (reference sequence). The CDR3 sequence is CASTGLSSTDTQYF. CDR3 nucleotide sequence: TGTGCCAGCACGGGACTGTCTAGCACAGATACGCAGTATTTT. The entire variable domain, with the rest obtained from reference TRBV5-4 and TRBJ2-3, is as follows: ETGVTQSPTHLIKTRGQQVTLRCSSQSGHNTVSWYQQALGQGPQFIFQYYREEENGRGNFPPRFSGLQFPNYSSELNVNALELDDSALYLCASTGLSSTDTQYFGPGTRLTVL.

This clone was picked up one time. V gene TRBV7-2 combines with J gene TRBJ1-3, with 9 nucleotides matching TRBD1. Trimming took 4 bases from V and 0 from J; bases not matched to a gene: 4. CDR3 length equals 16 residues. Germline V lookup: CDR1 SGHTA, CDR2 FQGNSA. CDR3 residues: CASSYDRGSSGNTIYF. The CDR3 coding sequence is TGTGCCAGCAGCTACGACAGGGGGAGCTCTGGAAACACCATATATTTT.

The chain links TRBV6-1 to TRBJ1-3; TRBD1 matches 7 bases. This CDR3 has 16 residues. Germline values: CDR1 MNHNS, CDR2 SASEGT. With V trimmed by 4 bases and J by 2 bases, 8 bases remained unmatched. CDR3 sequence (DNA): TGTGCCAGCAGTGGAGGACAGGCCTGGACTGGAAACACCATATATTTT. It is translated as CASSGGQAWTGNTIYF.

The V gene is TRBV6-6, the J gene TRBJ2-7; the D gene is possibly TRBD1 (7 bases). The CDR3 extends over 16 amino acids. Germline values: CDR1 MNHNY, CDR2 SVGAGI (reference sequence). Trimming stripped 2 bases from V and 0 bases from J, with 14 bases between. The CDR3 bases are TGTGCCAGCAGTTACGACAGGGAGGTTCACTCCTACGAGCAGTACTTC. Protein product: CASSYDREVHSYEQYF.

The CDR3 DNA follows: TGCGCCAGCAGCCAGCATATACTAGCGGGGGCTTTCGCGAACACCGGGGAGCTGTTTTTT. Translation: CASSQHILAGAFANTGELFF. V usage is TRBV4-3 and J usage is TRBJ2-2; 11 nucleotides align to TRBD2. Germline lookup yields CDR1 LGHNA and CDR2 YSLEER. The CDR3 is 20 amino acids. With V trimmed by 3 bases and J by 0 bases, 12 bases remained unmatched.

CDR3 bases: TGTGCCAGCAGCCCGCGGACAGGGAACGGCTACACCTTC. This encodes CASSPRTGNGYTF. This chain joins TRBV7-2 and TRBJ1-2; 8 bases map to TRBD1. The CDR3 totals 13 residues. The germline CDR1 and CDR2 sequences are SGHTA and FQGNSA. V lost 5 bases and J lost 8; bases outside the gene matches: 7.

This chain connects TRBV7-2 to TRBJ1-5; 9 bases map to TRBD1. This CDR3 spans 15 amino acids. CDR1 SGHTA and CDR2 FQGNSA come from the germline V gene. V shed 5 bases and J 3 bases; nucleotides not matched to a gene: 5. The CDR3 DNA reads as TGTGCCAGCAGCCCCAGGACAGGGGTCAATCAGCCCCAGCATTTT. It encodes CASSPRTGVNQPQHF.

This rearrangement joins TRBV10-2 to TRBJ2-5, with 7 bases that match TRBD1. Germline lookup yields CDR1 WSHSY and CDR2 SAAADI. V gave up 2 bases and J gave up 4 bases; unmatched junction bases: 4. The CDR3 covers 14 residues. The CDR3 DNA sequence: TGCGCCAGCAGTGAGGGGACAGAAAGAGAGACCCAGTACTTC. It is translated as CASSEGTERETQYF.

The rearrangement links TRBV15 to TRBJ1-1, with D unresolved. The length of the CDR3 is 15 residues. Trimming removed 0 bases from V and 4 bases from J, with 12 bases in between. Per the germline V gene, CDR1 is LNHNV and CDR2 is YYDKDF (reference sequence). In nucleotides, the CDR3 is TGTGCCACCAGCAGAGAGGCAGGCGGGCCCACTGAAGCTTTCTTT. Protein: CATSREAGGPTEAFF.

V usage is TRBV10-3 and J usage is TRBJ2-5; 9 bases fit TRBD1. There are 16 residues in the CDR3. Germline assignment: CDR1 ENHRY and CDR2 SYGVKD. V trimming: 10 bases; J trimming: 5 bases; junction bases outside the gene matches: 17. For the CDR3, the DNA is TGTGCCACCGACCCCGGGATGAATGACAGGGGGGAGACCCAGTACTTC. Translating it yields CATDPGMNDRGETQYF.

Concerning this clone itself: Other DNA sequences from this sample encode an identical CDR3 as well. The genes are TRBV18 and TRBJ2-2, with TRBD1 matching over 7 bases. Trimming cost V 3 bases and J 3 bases; bases outside gene matches: 4. The germline CDR1 and CDR2 sequences are KGHSH and LQKENI. This CDR3 is built from 15 residues. CDR3 nucleotide sequence: TGTGCCAGCTCACCTCGGACAGGAGACACCGGGGAGCTGTTTTTT. This sequence encodes CASSPRTGDTGELFF. Looking up the rest from reference TRBV18 and TRBJ2-2 gives the full variable domain: NAGVMQNPRHLVRRRGQEARLRCSPMKGHSHVYWYRQLPEEGLKFMVYLQKENIIDESGMPKERFSAEFPKEGPSILRIQQVVRGDSAAYFCASSPRTGDTGELFFGEGSRLTVL.

The chain combines TRBV5-4 with TRBJ2-4; 11 bases map to TRBD1. J gave up 12 bases and V 4 bases, and 9 bases lay outside the gene matches. Per the germline V gene, CDR1 is SGHNT and CDR2 is YYREEE (reference sequence). The CDR3 totals 14 residues. This CDR3 is CASSQAGQGGTQYF. The CDR3 region has the DNA TGTGCCAGCAGCCAAGCGGGACAGGGGGGCACTCAGTACTTC. Together with reference TRBV5-4 and TRBJ2-4, the CDR3 gives the full variable domain: ETGVTQSPTHLIKTRGQQVTLRCSSQSGHNTVSWYQQALGQGPQFIFQYYREEENGRGNFPPRFSGLQFPNYSSELNVNALELDDSALYLCASSQAGQGGTQYFGAGTRLSVL.